The 15 T cell receptor beta chains listed next were all sequenced from one sample in a study of shared clonotypes between healthy human individuals. This table comes from immunoSEQ multiplex PCR, and its TCRdb copy is limited to in-frame clones, with some not included. The table records approximately 2.1 million clones, approximately 93% of them present only once. Sequences were obtained from naive CD4+ T cells from PBMCs. Subset of the sample: CD45RA+ positively selected. These receptors all stem from a man aged 18 to 35 in good health. Some clones in this sample may be carry-over from other donors' samples.

This clone was counted between two and nine times. The CDR3 nucleotides are TGTGCCAGCAGTCGGGACGCCATCTATGGCTACACCTTC. It translates to CASSRDAIYGYTF. The rearrangement uses TRBV2 and TRBJ1-2; a possible D gene is TRBD1 (5 bases). Germline CDR1 and CDR2: SNHLY and FYNNEI. CDR3 length: 13 amino acids. Between the trimmed V and J ends, which lost 5 bases and 4 bases, there was a span of 11 bases.

The rearrangement uses TRBV5-1 and TRBJ1-4, with D unclear. This CDR3 spans 15 amino acids. From germline, CDR1 is SGHRS and CDR2 YFSETQ. V was pared by 4 bases and J by 5 bases, with 15 bases between. The CDR3 spells CASSPEPGTNEKLFF. In DNA, the CDR3 is TGCGCCAGCAGCCCGGAACCGGGCACAAATGAAAAACTGTTTTTT.

V is TRBV7-9 and J is TRBJ2-1; 9 bases map to TRBD2. CDR1 and CDR2 from the germline V gene are SEHNR and FQNEAQ (reference sequence). V dropped 5 bases and J dropped 9; count of bases not matched to a gene: 5. This CDR3 has 13 residues. The DNA for the CDR3 is TGTGCCAGCAGCCAAATAGCGGGGGCTGAGCAGTTCTTC. It codes for CASSQIAGAEQFF.

This rearrangement joins TRBV28 to TRBJ2-2; 12 bases agree with TRBD2. V was clipped by 5 bases and J by 3 bases; unmatched bases: 10. The CDR3 runs 18 residues. Germline V gene data show CDR1 as MDHEN and CDR2 as SYDVKM. The CDR3 DNA reads TGTGCCAGCAGTCTAGGCCACGGACTAGCGGGATACACCGGGGAGCTGTTTTTT. The encoded protein is CASSLGHGLAGYTGELFF.

The chain carries TRBV27 and TRBJ2-1; TRBD1 aligns across 7 bases. V lost 5 bases and J lost 5; bases outside the gene matches: 6. The CDR3 spans 14 residues. Looked up from germline, CDR1 is MNHEY and CDR2 is SMNVEV (reference sequence). CDR3 in DNA: TGTGCCAGCAGTGCTGTGACAGGGAACAATGAGCAGTTCTTC. Its protein product is CASSAVTGNNEQFF.

This rearrangement joins TRBV5-8 to TRBJ1-5; maybe TRBD1 (5 bases). CDR1 and CDR2 from the germline V gene are SGHTS and YDEGEE. CDR3 length: 16 residues. Trimming stripped 2 bases from V and 9 bases from J, with 21 bases between. DNA for the CDR3: TGTGCCAGCAGCTTCTTCTATGGGACGCAAAGGTTGCCCCAGCATTTT. This sequence encodes CASSFFYGTQRLPQHF.

The chain carries TRBV5-4 and TRBJ2-3; 7 nucleotides agree with TRBD1. The CDR3 runs 16 residues. V shed 0 bases and J 2 bases; nucleotides not matched to a gene: 6. CDR1 and CDR2 from the germline V gene are SGHNT and YYREEE (reference sequence). CDR3 sequence reads: CASSLGQGLFTDTQYF. CDR3 bases: TGTGCCAGCAGCTTGGGACAGGGCCTCTTCACAGATACGCAGTATTTT.

The chain carries TRBV7-3 and TRBJ2-2; 8 nucleotides align to TRBD2. J was trimmed by 5 bases and V by 2 bases; bases with no gene match: 7. Germline assignment: CDR1 SGHTA and CDR2 FQGTGA. This CDR3 is 16 amino acids long. For the CDR3, the DNA is TGTGCCAGCAGCTTATCTAGGGCTAGCGGGACCGGGGAGCTGTTTTTT. Protein sequence: CASSLSRASGTGELFF.

The chain has TRBV5-1 and TRBJ2-7; 9 bases are a match to TRBD1. The CDR3 covers 15 residues. Germline V gene data show CDR1 as SGHRS and CDR2 as YFSETQ. Trimming removed 1 base from V and 2 bases from J; junction bases left unmatched: 4. The CDR3 DNA follows: TGCGCCAGCAGCTTGAAACAGGGGGCCGCCTACGAGCAGTACTTC. It specifies CASSLKQGAAYEQYF.

The chain joins TRBV10-3 to TRBJ2-3; possibly TRBD2 for D (7 bases). This CDR3 is 16 amino acids long. V was shortened by 6 bases and J by 2 bases, with 18 bases between the two germline ends. CDR1 is ENHRY, CDR2 SYGVKD, per germline. CDR3 bases: TGTGCCATCAGCCTCAAGGGGGGGGGTACCACAGATACGCAGTATTTT. This sequence encodes CAISLKGGGTTDTQYF.

The V gene is TRBV10-3, the J gene TRBJ1-5; D might be TRBD1 (5 bases). The V gene lost 2 bases and the J gene lost 0 bases, with 11 bases spanning the gap. This CDR3 has 16 amino acids. Germline-derived CDR1 and CDR2 are ENHRY and SYGVKD. The DNA for the CDR3 is TGTGCCATCAGTGAGACGGGGGTCTATAGCAATCAGCCCCAGCATTTT. It specifies CAISETGVYSNQPQHF.

V is TRBV2 and J is TRBJ2-5, with D unresolved. The germline V gene encodes CDR1 SNHLY and CDR2 FYNNEI. Deletions cut 6 bases from V and 1 base from J, with 3 bases between. This CDR3 comprises 11 residues. In DNA form, the CDR3 reads TGTGCCAGCAGGCCCCAAGAGACCCAGTACTTC. The encoded protein is CASRPQETQYF. The variable domain in full, completed from reference TRBV2 and TRBJ2-5, reads EPEVTQTPSHQVTQMGQEVILRCVPISNHLYFYWYRQILGQKVEFLVSFYNNEISEKSEIFDDQFSVERPDGSNFTLKIRSTKLEDSAMYFCASRPQETQYFGPGTRLLVL.

This clone has just one count. The rearrangement uses TRBV7-9 and TRBJ1-2, with D possibly TRBD1 on 6 matching bases. The CDR3 is 15 residues long. In germline, CDR1 is SEHNR, CDR2 FQNEAQ (reference sequence). V shed 5 bases and J shed 5 bases, with 18 bases lying between them. Here the CDR3 DNA reads TGTGCCAGCAGCATCCTTACAGGGAGAGAGTATGGCTACACCTTC. This sequence encodes CASSILTGREYGYTF.

V is TRBV5-1 and J is TRBJ1-1, with unresolved D. In germline, CDR1 is SGHRS, CDR2 YFSETQ. Between the trimmed V and J ends, which lost 1 base and 0 bases, there was a span of 10 bases. The length of the CDR3 is 15 residues. The CDR3 here is CASSLMRRMNTEAFF. The CDR3 DNA is TGCGCCAGCAGCTTGATGCGGCGGATGAACACTGAAGCTTTCTTT.

This chain joins TRBV29-1 and TRBJ1-1; D is perhaps TRBD1 (5 bases). V lost 8 bases, J lost 4 bases, and 14 bases lay in between. The CDR3 extends over 12 amino acids. Germline CDR1 and CDR2: SQVTM and ANQGSEA. The DNA for the CDR3 is TGCAGCTTTCAGGGATGGAGCACTGAAGCTTTCTTT. Its translation: CSFQGWSTEAFF.